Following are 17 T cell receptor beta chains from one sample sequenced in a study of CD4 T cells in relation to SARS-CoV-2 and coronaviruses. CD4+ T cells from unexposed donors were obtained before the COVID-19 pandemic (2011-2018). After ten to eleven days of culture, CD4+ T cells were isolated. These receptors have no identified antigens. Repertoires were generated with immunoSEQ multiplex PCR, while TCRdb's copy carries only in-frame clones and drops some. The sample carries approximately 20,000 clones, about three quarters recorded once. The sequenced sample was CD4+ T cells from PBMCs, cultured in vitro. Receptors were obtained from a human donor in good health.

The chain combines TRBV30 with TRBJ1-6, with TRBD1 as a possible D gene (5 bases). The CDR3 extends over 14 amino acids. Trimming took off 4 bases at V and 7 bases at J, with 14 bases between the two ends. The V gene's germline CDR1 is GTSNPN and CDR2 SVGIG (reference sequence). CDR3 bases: TGTGCCTGGATTGAGGGGCGCTACAATTCACCCCTCCACTTT. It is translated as CAWIEGRYNSPLHF.

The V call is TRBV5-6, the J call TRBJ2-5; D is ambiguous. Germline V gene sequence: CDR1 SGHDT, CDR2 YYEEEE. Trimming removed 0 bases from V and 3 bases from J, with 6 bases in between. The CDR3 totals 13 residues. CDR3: CASSLGGEETQYF. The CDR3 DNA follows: TGTGCCAGCAGCTTGGGCGGCGAAGAGACCCAGTACTTC.

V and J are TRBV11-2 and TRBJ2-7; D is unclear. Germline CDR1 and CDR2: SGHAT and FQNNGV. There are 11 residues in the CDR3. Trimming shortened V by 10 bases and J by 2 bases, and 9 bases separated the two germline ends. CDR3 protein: CATRKAYEQYF. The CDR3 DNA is TGTGCCACCAGGAAGGCCTACGAGCAGTACTTC.

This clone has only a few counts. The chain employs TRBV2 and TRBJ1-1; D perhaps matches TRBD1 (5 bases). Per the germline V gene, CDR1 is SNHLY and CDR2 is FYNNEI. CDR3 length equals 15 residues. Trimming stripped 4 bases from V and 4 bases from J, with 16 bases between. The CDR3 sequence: CASSGFGGVGTEAFF. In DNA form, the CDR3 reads TGTGCCAGCAGTGGGTTTGGAGGGGTGGGCACTGAAGCTTTCTTT. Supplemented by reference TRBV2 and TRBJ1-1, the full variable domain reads EPEVTQTPSHQVTQMGQEVILRCVPISNHLYFYWYRQILGQKVEFLVSFYNNEISEKSEIFDDQFSVERPDGSNFTLKIRSTKLEDSAMYFCASSGFGGVGTEAFFGQGTRLTVV.

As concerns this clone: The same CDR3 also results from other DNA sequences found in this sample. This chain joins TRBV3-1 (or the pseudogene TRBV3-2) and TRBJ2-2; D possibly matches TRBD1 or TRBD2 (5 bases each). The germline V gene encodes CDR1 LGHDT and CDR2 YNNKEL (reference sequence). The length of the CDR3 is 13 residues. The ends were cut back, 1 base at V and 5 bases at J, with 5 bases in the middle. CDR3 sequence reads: CASSQGGTGELFF. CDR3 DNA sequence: TGTGCCAGCAGCCAAGGGGGGACCGGGGAGCTGTTTTTT.

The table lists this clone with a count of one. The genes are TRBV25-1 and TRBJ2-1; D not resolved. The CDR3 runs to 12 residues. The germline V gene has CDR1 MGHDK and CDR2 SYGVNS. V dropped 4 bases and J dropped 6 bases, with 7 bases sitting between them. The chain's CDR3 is CASSVSLNEQFF. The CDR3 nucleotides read TGTGCCAGCAGTGTATCACTCAATGAGCAGTTCTTC.

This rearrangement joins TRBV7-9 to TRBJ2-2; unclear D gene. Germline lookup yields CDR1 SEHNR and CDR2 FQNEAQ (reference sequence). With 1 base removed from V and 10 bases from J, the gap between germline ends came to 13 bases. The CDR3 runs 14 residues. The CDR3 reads CASSLEGAVVELFF. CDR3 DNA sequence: TGTGCCAGCAGCTTAGAGGGCGCGGTGGTGGAGCTGTTTTTT.

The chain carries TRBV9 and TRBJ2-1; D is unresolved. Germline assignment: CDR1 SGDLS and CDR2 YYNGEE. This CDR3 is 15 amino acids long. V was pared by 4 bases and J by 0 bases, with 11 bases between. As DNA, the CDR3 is TGTGCCAGCAGCCCCAACGCCCACTCCTACAATGAGCAGTTCTTC. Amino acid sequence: CASSPNAHSYNEQFF.

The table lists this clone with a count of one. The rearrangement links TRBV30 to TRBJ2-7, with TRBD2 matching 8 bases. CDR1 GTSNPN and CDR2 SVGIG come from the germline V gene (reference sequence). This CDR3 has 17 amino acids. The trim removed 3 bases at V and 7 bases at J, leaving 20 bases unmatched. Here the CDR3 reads CAWSSNLWGLVEREQYF. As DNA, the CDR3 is TGTGCCTGGAGCTCCAACCTCTGGGGACTAGTTGAAAGGGAGCAGTACTTC.

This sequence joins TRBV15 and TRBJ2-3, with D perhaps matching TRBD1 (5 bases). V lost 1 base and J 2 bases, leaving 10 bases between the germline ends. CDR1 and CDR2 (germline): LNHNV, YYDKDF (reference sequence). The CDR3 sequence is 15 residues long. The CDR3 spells CATSRVAGFTDTQYF. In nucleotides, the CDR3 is TGTGCCACCAGCAGAGTTGCAGGGTTCACAGATACGCAGTATTTT.

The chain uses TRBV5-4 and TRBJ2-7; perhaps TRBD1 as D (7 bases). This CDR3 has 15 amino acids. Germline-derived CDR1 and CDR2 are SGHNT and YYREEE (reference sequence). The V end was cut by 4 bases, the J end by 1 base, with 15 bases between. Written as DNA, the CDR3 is TGTGCCAGCAGCCCTCGGAGGGGGCTTTCCTACGAGCAGTACTTC. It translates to CASSPRRGLSYEQYF.

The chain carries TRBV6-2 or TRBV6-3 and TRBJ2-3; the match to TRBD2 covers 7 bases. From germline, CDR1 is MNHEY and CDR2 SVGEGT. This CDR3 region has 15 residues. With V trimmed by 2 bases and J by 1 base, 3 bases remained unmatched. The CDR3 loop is CASSYAGDRTDTQYF. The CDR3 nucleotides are TGTGCCAGCAGTTACGCGGGGGACCGCACAGATACGCAGTATTTT.

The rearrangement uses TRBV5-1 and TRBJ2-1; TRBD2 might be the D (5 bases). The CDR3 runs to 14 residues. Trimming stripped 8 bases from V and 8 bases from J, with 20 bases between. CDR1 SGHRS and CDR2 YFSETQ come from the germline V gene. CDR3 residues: CASRRTPATDEQFF. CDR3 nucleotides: TGCGCCAGTCGCCGGACTCCGGCTACAGATGAGCAGTTCTTC.

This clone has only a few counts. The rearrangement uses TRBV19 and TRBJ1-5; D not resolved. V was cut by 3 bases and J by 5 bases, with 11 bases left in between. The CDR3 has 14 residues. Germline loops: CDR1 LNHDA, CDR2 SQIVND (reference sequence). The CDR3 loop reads CASSIRTEHQPQHF. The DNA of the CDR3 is TGTGCCAGTAGTATTAGGACGGAACATCAGCCCCAGCATTTT.

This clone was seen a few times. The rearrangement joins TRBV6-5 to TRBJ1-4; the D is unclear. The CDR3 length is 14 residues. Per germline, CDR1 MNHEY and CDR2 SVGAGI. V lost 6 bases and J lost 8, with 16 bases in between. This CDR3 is CASRFDKEQEKLFF. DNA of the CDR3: TGTGCCAGCAGATTCGACAAGGAACAAGAAAAACTGTTTTTT.

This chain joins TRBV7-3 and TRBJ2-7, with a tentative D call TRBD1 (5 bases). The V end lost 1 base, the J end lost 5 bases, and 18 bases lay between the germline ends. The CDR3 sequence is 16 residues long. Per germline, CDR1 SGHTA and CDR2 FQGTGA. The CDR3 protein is CASSLSGVGWGHEQYF. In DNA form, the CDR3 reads TGTGCCAGCAGCTTAAGTGGGGTGGGGTGGGGCCACGAGCAGTACTTC.

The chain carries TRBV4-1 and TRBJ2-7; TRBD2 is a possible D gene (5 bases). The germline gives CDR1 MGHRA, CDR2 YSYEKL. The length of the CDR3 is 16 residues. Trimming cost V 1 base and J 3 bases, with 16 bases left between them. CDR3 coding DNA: TGCGCCAGCAGCCAAGTCGGGGAGAGGGCGGTCTACGAGCAGTACTTC. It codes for CASSQVGERAVYEQYF.